A selection of T cell receptor beta chains follows, all from one sample in a study of T cell repertoires in cytomegalovirus infection. These receptors have no known antigen. MiXCR, applied by TCRdb to the reads, yields one record per CDR3 protein. The sample includes about 900,000 distinct CDR3 sequences, around a third seen only once; the top ten take about an eighth. The source material was cultured CD8+ T cells from PBMCs, sampled from culture after CMV antigen stimulation. Receptors originate from a human donor in good health (CMV status not recorded). Some clones in this sample may be carry-over from other donors' samples. CDR3s leave out the opening cysteine and the closing phenylalanine or tryptophan. A D gene is named only where the DNA matches it firmly. Rows may omit the clone size; those that give it use once, few, many or a size class.

size	V	D	CDR3
few	TRBV7-8	TRBD1	ASSWDRALQETQY
NA	TRBV28	TRBD1	ASSDRAPTDTQY
many	TRBV7-8	TRBD1	ASSPRQGIKNEQF
few	TRBV7-9	TRBD1	ASSLGTARNEKLF
NA	TRBV7-6	NA	AGSLLVGAHNEQF
once	TRBV27	NA	ASSFRRTQY
NA	TRBV27	NA	ASSTQSATF
NA	TRBV12-3/TRBV12-4	NA	ASSLGLSARETQY
NA	TRBV27	TRBD2	ASSLGWGGVNEQC
NA	TRBV27	TRBD2	ASSLSLLAGGNTGELF